These 17 T cell receptor beta chains originate from one sample sequenced in a study of cytomegalovirus exposure and HLA in healthy donors. In the PCR, 60 Vbeta and 13 Jbeta primers were used. TCRdb keeps only in-frame clones here, not all; method: immunoSEQ multiplex PCR. The table includes 150,000 to 180,000 clones, 80% detected once. The source material was PBMCs. These receptors were taken from a man aged 25 to 40 in good health and CMV-seropositive.

The V gene is TRBV10-3, the J gene TRBJ1-5; 7 bases agree with TRBD1. V was clipped by 1 base and J by 1 base; unmatched bases: 4. The CDR3 is 16 residues long. Germline V gene data show CDR1 as ENHRY and CDR2 as SYGVKD. The CDR3 bases are TGTGCCATCAGTGAGTTTGGGACAGCCAGCAATCAGCCCCAGCATTTT. It is translated as CAISEFGTASNQPQHF.

This clone was recorded a few times. The chain employs TRBV9 and TRBJ2-7; D might be TRBD2 (5 bases). Trimming left V 0 bases short and J 5 bases short, with 18 bases between. Germline V gives CDR1 SGDLS, CDR2 YYNGEE. This CDR3 has 16 residues. The CDR3 DNA sequence: TGTGCCAGCAGCGTAGGCCCCCAGAGACGAGGGAACGAGCAGTACTTC. Protein product: CASSVGPQRRGNEQYF.

The table lists this clone with a count of one. V usage is TRBV15 and J usage is TRBJ2-5; D possibly corresponds to TRBD1 (6 bases). Germline CDR1 and CDR2: LNHNV and YYDKDF (reference sequence). CDR3 length: 13 amino acids. The V end lost 5 bases, the J end lost 5 bases, and 12 bases lay between the germline ends. The CDR3 sequence: CATSSTGLETQYF. The CDR3 region has the DNA TGTGCCACCAGCTCCACAGGGCTGGAGACCCAGTACTTC.

The chain has TRBV6-6 and TRBJ2-1, with TRBD1 matching 9 bases. The CDR3 covers 14 residues. Germline V gene data show CDR1 as MNHNY and CDR2 as SVGAGI (reference sequence). With V trimmed by 2 bases and J by 7 bases, 3 bases remained unmatched. The CDR3 DNA is TGTGCCAGCAGTTACCGGGGACAGGGAAATGAGCAGTTCTTC. The encoded protein is CASSYRGQGNEQFF.

The chain has TRBV12-5 and TRBJ2-7; 7 bases align to TRBD2. Per germline, CDR1 LGHNT and CDR2 FRNRAP. Trimming took 0 bases from V and 2 from J; bases not matched to a gene: 19. The CDR3 contains 20 residues. The chain's CDR3 is CASGLVSASGKNINPYEQYF. CDR3 DNA: TGTGCTAGTGGTTTGGTTTCCGCTAGCGGAAAAAATATAAACCCCTACGAGCAGTACTTC.

The chain recombines TRBV19 with TRBJ1-2; perhaps TRBD1 as D (6 bases). Germline V gives CDR1 LNHDA, CDR2 SQIVND (reference sequence). V was clipped by 3 bases and J by 5 bases, with 16 bases between them. The CDR3 totals 15 residues. The CDR3, as DNA: TGTGCCAGTAGTATCGGCAGGGGATCGAGGTATGGCTACACCTTC. It translates to CASSIGRGSRYGYTF.

The chain carries TRBV19 and TRBJ1-1; D ambiguous. Per germline, CDR1 LNHDA and CDR2 SQIVND (reference sequence). The germline V and J ends were trimmed by 1 base and 0 bases, with 6 bases remaining between them. The CDR3 contains 14 residues. In DNA form, the CDR3 reads TGTGCCAGTAGTATAGGACTTTTGAACACTGAAGCTTTCTTT. Its protein is CASSIGLLNTEAFF.

Points on this clone: Other DNA sequences in the same sample also yield this CDR3. The rearrangement joins TRBV18 to TRBJ1-1; a possible D gene is TRBD1 (5 bases). Looked up from germline, CDR1 is KGHSH and CDR2 is LQKENI. Trimming took 3 bases from V and 5 from J, leaving 10 bases between them. This CDR3 region has 13 residues. The CDR3 sequence: CASSPGPGTEAFF. The CDR3 bases are TGTGCCAGCTCACCGGGCCCAGGGACTGAAGCTTTCTTT.

The V and J genes are TRBV11-3 and TRBJ2-1, with TRBD1 matching over 8 bases. The CDR3 contains 13 residues. The ends lost 5 bases at V and 8 bases at J; junction bases unmatched: 5. Germline V gene data show CDR1 as SGHNT and CDR2 as YENEEA. CDR3 DNA: TGTGCCAGCAGCACAGGGGGGTTCGATGAGCAGTTCTTC. This codes for CASSTGGFDEQFF. Looking up the rest from reference TRBV11-3 and TRBJ2-1 gives the full variable domain: EAGVVQSPRYKIIEKKQPVAFWCNPISGHNTLYWYLQNLGQGPELLIRYENEEAVDDSQLPKDRFSAERLKGVDSTLKIQPAELGDSAVYLCASSTGGFDEQFFGPGTRLTVL.

This chain connects TRBV10-3 to TRBJ2-2; TRBD2 matches at 12 bases. The junction had 12 bases not matched to a gene; V was cut back by 6 bases and J by 4 bases. This CDR3 has 18 amino acids. Per germline, CDR1 ENHRY and CDR2 SYGVKD. The CDR3 coding sequence is TGTGCCATCAGCAAGGGACTAGCGGGTCTTAGGGGCACCGGGGAGCTGTTTTTT. Residues: CAISKGLAGLRGTGELFF.

The chain links TRBV7-9 to TRBJ2-7; TRBD1 agrees at 9 bases. V lost 5 bases to trimming and J lost 1 base; unmatched junction nucleotides: 0. This CDR3 has 13 residues. Looked up from germline, CDR1 is SEHNR and CDR2 is FQNEAQ (reference sequence). The CDR3 loop reads CASSDRGSYEQYF. Written as DNA, the CDR3 is TGTGCCAGCAGCGACAGGGGGTCCTACGAGCAGTACTTC.

J is TRBJ2-3 and V is TRBV6-6; 8 bases map to TRBD2. Trimming removed 7 bases from V and 6 bases from J; junction bases left unmatched: 9. Germline assignment: CDR1 MNHNY and CDR2 SVGAGI (reference sequence). The CDR3 contains 14 residues. DNA for the CDR3: TGTGCCAGCAAGCCGGGACTAGGGTCGGATACGCAGTATTTT. It translates to CASKPGLGSDTQYF.

This clone is a singleton in its sample. The rearrangement uses TRBV7-3 and TRBJ2-7; TRBD2 matches at 8 bases. The CDR3 is made up of 15 amino acids. Germline V gene lookup returns CDR1 SGHTA and CDR2 FQGTGA. J gave up 6 bases and V 4 bases, and 11 bases lay outside the gene matches. CDR3 loop: CASSSGLALMGEQYF. The CDR3, as DNA: TGTGCCAGCAGCTCAGGACTAGCCCTTATGGGCGAGCAGTACTTC.

This clone was detected only a few times. CDR3 region: CAISGGTGVNTEAFF. For the CDR3, the DNA is TGTGCCATCAGCGGGGGGACAGGAGTGAACACTGAAGCTTTCTTT. The chain carries TRBV10-3 and TRBJ1-1, with 8 bases identical to TRBD1. Trimming removed 6 bases from V and 0 bases from J; junction bases left unmatched: 6. Germline V gives CDR1 ENHRY, CDR2 SYGVKD. The CDR3 is 15 amino acids.

Details on this clone: Other DNA sequences in this sample translate to the same CDR3. J is TRBJ2-2 and V is TRBV5-1, with 10 bases identical to TRBD2. V dropped 0 bases and J dropped 4; count of bases not matched to a gene: 0. CDR1 is SGHRS, CDR2 YFSETQ, per germline. CDR3 length equals 15 residues. The CDR3 DNA is TGCGCCAGCAGCTTGGGACTAGCGGGCACCGGGGAGCTGTTTTTT. It yields the protein CASSLGLAGTGELFF.

The chain uses TRBV9 and TRBJ2-3; 9 bases match TRBD2. The CDR3 spans 15 residues. The germline V gene encodes CDR1 SGDLS and CDR2 YYNGEE. V lost 4 bases and J lost 2; bases outside the gene matches: 5. The CDR3 sequence is CASSPGLASTDTQYF. CDR3 coding DNA: TGTGCCAGCAGCCCGGGACTAGCTTCCACAGATACGCAGTATTTT.

V gene TRBV7-9 combines with J gene TRBJ1-1; 9 nucleotides match TRBD1. The junction had 15 bases not matched to a gene; V was cut back by 7 bases and J by 6 bases. This CDR3 has 16 amino acids. Per the germline V gene, CDR1 is SEHNR and CDR2 is FQNEAQ (reference sequence). Written as DNA, the CDR3 is TGTGCCAGCACCTCATCCAGGGGGACAGGGCCGCCTGAAGCTTTCTTT. Protein sequence: CASTSSRGTGPPEAFF.